The 8 T cell receptor beta chains below come from one sample, sequenced in a study of shared clonotypes between healthy human individuals. Only CD45RO-negative cells positively selected for CCR7 counted as naive CD8 cells, so terminally differentiated effector memory CD45RA+ cells were excluded. Sequencing used immunoSEQ multiplex PCR; TCRdb keeps in-frame clones, though not all of them. The table has about 2 million clones, about 94% seen once. Sequences were obtained from naive CD8+ T cells sorted from blood. The receptors derive from a man aged 18-30 years in good health.

V is TRBV29-1 and J is TRBJ2-2, with TRBD2 identical over 7 bases. Germline V gene lookup returns CDR1 SQVTM and CDR2 ANQGSEA. The CDR3 contains 13 residues. V was pared by 7 bases and J by 6 bases, with 8 bases of the junction left unmatched. CDR3 nucleotide sequence: TGCAGCGCCGCCCAGGGAGGGGCCGGGGAGCTGTTTTTT. This gives the protein CSAAQGGAGELFF.

The chain employs TRBV2 and TRBJ2-1; D might be TRBD2 (5 bases). The CDR3 consists of 11 residues. Trimming took off 2 bases at V and 9 bases at J, with 5 bases between the two ends. CDR1 is SNHLY and CDR2 is FYNNEI in the germline V gene. As DNA, the CDR3 is TGTGCCAGCAGTGAACGGGGTGAGCAGTTCTTC. It yields the protein CASSERGEQFF.

The chain is built from TRBV6-5 and TRBJ1-5; 7 nucleotides agree with TRBD1. This CDR3 spans 14 amino acids. The V gene end was trimmed by 6 bases and the J gene end by 7 bases; junction bases not matched to a gene: 9. The germline CDR1 and CDR2 sequences are MNHEY and SVGAGI. The CDR3: CASSQTGFGQPQHF. DNA of the CDR3: TGTGCCAGCAGCCAGACAGGGTTCGGACAGCCCCAGCATTTT.

V is TRBV6-5 and J is TRBJ1-1, with D maybe TRBD1 (5 bases). Germline CDR1 is MNHEY and CDR2 is SVGAGI. The CDR3 runs to 15 residues. V gave up 1 base and J gave up 6 bases, with 15 bases separating them. CDR3 DNA sequence: TGTGCCAGCAGTTACTTGGGACCGGATATAGCTGAAGCTTTCTTT. Its translation is CASSYLGPDIAEAFF.

This clone showed up just once. The V call is TRBV27, the J call TRBJ2-3; 9 nucleotides line up with TRBD1. Germline CDR1 MNHEY, CDR2 SMNVEV (reference sequence). Losses at the gene ends were 4 bases for V and 0 bases for J; bases not matched to a gene: 5. The CDR3 extends over 16 amino acids. The CDR3 bases are TGTGCCAGCAGTTGGGGACAGGGTACTAGCACAGATACGCAGTATTTT. It is translated as CASSWGQGTSTDTQYF.

This chain uses TRBV28 with TRBJ2-7; tentative D call: TRBD2 (5 bases). The CDR3 is 13 amino acids. V shed 1 base and J shed 6 bases, with 10 bases lying between them. Looked up from germline, CDR1 is MDHEN and CDR2 is SYDVKM. The CDR3 sequence: CASSLFGVSEQYF. Here the CDR3 DNA reads TGTGCCAGCAGTTTATTCGGGGTCTCCGAGCAGTACTTC.

This rearrangement joins TRBV5-1 to TRBJ1-6; weak D call: TRBD1 (5 bases). The V gene lost 0 bases and the J gene lost 13 bases, with 11 bases spanning the gap. The CDR3 length is 13 residues. Germline CDR1 is SGHRS and CDR2 is YFSETQ. CDR3 amino acids: CASSLEVGDPLHF. The CDR3 DNA reads as TGCGCCAGCAGCTTGGAGGTGGGGGACCCCCTCCACTTT.

The genes are TRBV4-1 and TRBJ2-5; 7 bases map to TRBD2. The V gene's germline CDR1 is MGHRA and CDR2 YSYEKL. The CDR3 is made up of 16 amino acids. V was pared by 0 bases and J by 4 bases, with 8 bases of the junction left unmatched. CDR3 amino acids: CASSQDIPGLTETQYF. Here the CDR3 DNA reads TGCGCCAGCAGCCAAGACATCCCGGGACTAACAGAGACCCAGTACTTC.